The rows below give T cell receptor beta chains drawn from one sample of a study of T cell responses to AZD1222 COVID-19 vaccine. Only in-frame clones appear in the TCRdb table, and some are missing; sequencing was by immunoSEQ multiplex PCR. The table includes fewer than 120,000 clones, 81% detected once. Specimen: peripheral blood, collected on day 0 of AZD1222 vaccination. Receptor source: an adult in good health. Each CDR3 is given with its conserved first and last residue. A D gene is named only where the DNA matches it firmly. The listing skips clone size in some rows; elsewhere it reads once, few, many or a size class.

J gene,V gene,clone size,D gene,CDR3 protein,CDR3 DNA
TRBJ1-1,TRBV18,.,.,CASSPPMQGNTEAFF,TGTGCCAGCTCACCACCGATGCAGGGTAACACTGAAGCTTTCTTT
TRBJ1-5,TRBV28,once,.,CASTAGGVGNQPQHF,TGTGCCAGCACCGCGGGGGGGGTAGGCAATCAGCCCCAGCATTTT
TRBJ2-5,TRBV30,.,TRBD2,CAWILAGGVTQYF,TGTGCCTGGATACTAGCGGGGGGCGTGACCCAGTACTTC
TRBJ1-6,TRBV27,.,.,CASSLQLGNNSPLHF,TGTGCCAGCAGCCTTCAGCTCGGCAATAATTCACCCCTCCACTTT
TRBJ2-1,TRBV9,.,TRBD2,CASSRTSGGTYNEQFF,TGTGCCAGCAGCCGGACTAGCGGGGGGACTTACAATGAGCAGTTCTTC
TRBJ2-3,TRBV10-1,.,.,CASSGLEGTDTQYF,TGCGCCAGCTCCGGACTCGAGGGCACAGATACGCAGTATTTT
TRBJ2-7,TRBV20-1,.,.,CSARVDYEQYF,TGCAGTGCTAGAGTAGACTACGAGCAGTACTTC
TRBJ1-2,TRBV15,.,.,CATSRAARDHGYTF,TGTGCCACCAGCAGAGCCGCCAGGGACCATGGCTACACCTTC
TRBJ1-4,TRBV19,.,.,CASRKPSGGEEKLFF,TGTGCCAGTAGGAAGCCGTCGGGAGGGGAAGAAAAACTGTTTTTT
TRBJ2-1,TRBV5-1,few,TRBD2,CASSRSGGHYNEQFF,TGCGCCAGCAGCCGTAGCGGGGGGCACTACAATGAGCAGTTCTTC
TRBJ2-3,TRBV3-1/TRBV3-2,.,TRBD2,CASSLRGAGGITDTQYF,TGTGCCAGCAGCCTCAGGGGAGCGGGAGGAATCACAGATACGCAGTATTTT
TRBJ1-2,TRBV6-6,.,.,CASSPPPGAVSYGYTF,TGTGCCAGCAGTCCACCTCCGGGGGCTGTTTCCTATGGCTACACCTTC
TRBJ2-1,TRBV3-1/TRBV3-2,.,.,CASTQRRPSSYNEQFF,TGTGCCAGCACCCAACGTCGGCCCAGCTCCTACAATGAGCAGTTCTTC
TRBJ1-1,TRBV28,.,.,CASMENTEAFF,TGTGCCAGCATGGAGAACACTGAAGCTTTCTTT
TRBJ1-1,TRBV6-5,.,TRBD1,CASSYSTGVAEAFF,TGTGCCAGCAGTTACTCAACAGGGGTAGCTGAAGCTTTCTTT
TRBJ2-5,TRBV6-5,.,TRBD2,CASRIAGGETQYF,TGTGCCAGCAGGATAGCGGGGGGGGAGACCCAGTACTTC